This T cell receptor beta chain was captured by sequencing in a study of T-cell reconstitution after alpha-beta-depleted transplantation in children. This clonotype was counted ten times or more. It was with unique molecular identifiers that the TCRbeta library was prepared. A single record per CDR3 protein comes from TCRdb applying MiXCR to the PCR reads. The sample holds 440,000 or so distinct CDR3 sequences, around 9.9% seen once. Germline CDR1 WSHSY, CDR2 SAAADI. CDR3 size: 14 residues. Trimming took 6 bases from V and 0 from J, leaving 9 bases between them. This specimen was PBMCs from the stem cell graft donor, taken from the stem cell graft. The V and J genes are TRBV10-2 and TRBJ2-1, with D tentatively TRBD2 (6 bases). The origin of this receptor is a human donor who donated a stem cell graft to a child with acute myeloid leukemia. DNA of the CDR3: TGCGCCAGCAGGAACGGGAGCTCCTACAATGAGCAGTTCTTC. Amino acids: CASRNGSSYNEQFF.